The rows below give T cell receptor beta chains drawn from one sample of a study of cytomegalovirus exposure and HLA in healthy donors. The assay was immunoSEQ multiplex PCR, and TCRdb's table has in-frame clones only and misses some. Of around 200,000 clones listed, around 62% are singletons. Sequenced: PBMCs. The receptors originated from a man between 35 and 55 years old in good health and CMV-seronegative. The CDR3 runs from the conserved cysteine through the conserved F or W. D genes are given only for firm matches. A clone size is listed for some rows: how often the clone was seen (once, few, many), or a class if it is expanded.

j_call v_call clone_size d_call cdr3_nt cdr3_aa
TRBJ2-7 TRBV2 NA NA TGTGCCAGCAGTGAAGACAGGCAAACCTACGAGCAGTACTTC CASSEDRQTYEQYF
TRBJ2-7 TRBV15 NA TRBD1 TGTGCCACCAGCAGGGAAGGGGGCCCTACTCCCCACGAGCAGTACTTC CATSREGGPTPHEQYF
TRBJ2-1 TRBV29-1 NA TRBD2 TGCAGCTCCGAGGGGCGGGAGACTTACAATGAGCAGTTCTTC CSSEGRETYNEQFF
TRBJ1-1 TRBV5-4 few TRBD1 TGTGCCAGCAGCTCGGGACAGGGAACCACTGAAGCTTTCTTT CASSSGQGTTEAFF
TRBJ2-1 TRBV6-1 NA TRBD2 TGTGCCAGCAGTGCAGGGACTAGCGGGGCTGTTGAGCAGTTCTTC CASSAGTSGAVEQFF
TRBJ1-3 TRBV5-5 NA TRBD1 TGTGCCAGCAGCGCGAGACAGGGCTCTGGAAACACCATATATTTT CASSARQGSGNTIYF
TRBJ1-1 TRBV29-1 NA TRBD1 TGCAGCGGGAGGACAGGGGGTAGTACTGAAGCTTTCTTT CSGRTGGSTEAFF
TRBJ1-2 TRBV6-5 NA NA TGTGCCAGCAGTGAAAACACAGGGTATGGCTACACCTTC CASSENTGYGYTF
TRBJ2-7 TRBV11-1 NA NA TGTGCCAGCAGCTCGATTACAGGGTCCCACGAGCAGTACTTC CASSSITGSHEQYF
TRBJ2-2 TRBV2 NA TRBD1 TGTGCCAGCAGTGAATGGGTGTGGGGACAGGGGGCGCCGAACACCGGGGAGCTGTTTTTT CASSEWVWGQGAPNTGELFF
TRBJ1-1 TRBV18 NA NA TGTGCCAGCTCACCCACGACAGGGAACACTGAAGCTTTCTTT CASSPTTGNTEAFF
TRBJ2-5 TRBV7-2 NA TRBD1 TGTGCCAGCACCCGGGACAGGGGGTCGGAGACCCAGTACTTC CASTRDRGSETQYF
TRBJ1-6 TRBV5-1 NA TRBD1 TGCGCCAGCAGGTTGACAGGGGATAATTCACCCCTCCACTTT CASRLTGDNSPLHF
TRBJ1-3 TRBV7-9 few TRBD1 TGTTCCAGCATTCCGGACAGGGCAACCAACACCATATATTTT CSSIPDRATNTIYF
TRBJ2-1 TRBV15 NA TRBD1 TGTGCCACCAGCAGAGAAGAGGGACAGGGGAGGAATGAGCAGTTCTTC CATSREEGQGRNEQFF